This TCR beta chain originates from a study of regulatory T cells in long-lasting Graves disease. Across the whole study: Newly diagnosed Graves' patients took antithyroid drugs under 3 months.

Indicated time point: newly diagnosed GD, antithyroid drugs for less than 3 months. PBMC RNA served as the TCR library source. According to the study, TCR beta libraries were built with iRepertoire HTBI primers and CDR3-region Arm-PCR. Original processing notes: Across all samples, just over 60 TRBV segments and about 13 TRBJ segments were identified. Each CDR3 protein gets one entry after TCRdb re-called the multiplex PCR reads with MiXCR. TCRdb's processing, not the authors', yielded these V and J calls. The sample lists approximately 300,000 distinct CDR3 sequences, more than 15% occurring once. V lost 6 bases to trimming and J lost 3 bases, with 15 bases between them. This CDR3 has 14 amino acids. From germline, CDR1 is MNHEY and CDR2 SVGEGT. The study, taken as a whole, reports: Patients with persistent disease showed a bias toward TRBV28, TRBJ1-2 and TRBJ2-5.

This clonotype appeared many times. The antigen is unknown. This receptor was obtained from a female donor with Graves disease. The specimen comprised peripheral blood mononuclear cells (PBMCs), sampled at new diagnosis, from a patient treated with antithyroid drugs. The chain uses TRBV6-2 or TRBV6-3 and TRBJ2-7; possibly TRBD1 for D (6 bases). The DNA for the CDR3 is TGTGCCAGCAGACCACCGGGACAAATCTACGAGCAGTACTTC. Amino acids: CASRPPGQIYEQYF.